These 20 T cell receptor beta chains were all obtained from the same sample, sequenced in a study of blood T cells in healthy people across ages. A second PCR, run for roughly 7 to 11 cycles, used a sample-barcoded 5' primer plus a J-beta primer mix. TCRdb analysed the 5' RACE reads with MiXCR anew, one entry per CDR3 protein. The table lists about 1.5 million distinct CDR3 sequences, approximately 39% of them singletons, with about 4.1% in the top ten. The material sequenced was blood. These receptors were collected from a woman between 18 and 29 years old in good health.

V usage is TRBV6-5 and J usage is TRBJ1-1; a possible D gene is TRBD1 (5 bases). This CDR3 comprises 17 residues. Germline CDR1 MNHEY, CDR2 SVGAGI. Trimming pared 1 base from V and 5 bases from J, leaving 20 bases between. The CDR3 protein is CASSYFVVRGLGTEAFF. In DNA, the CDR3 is TGTGCCAGCAGTTACTTCGTCGTGAGGGGTCTTGGAACTGAAGCTTTCTTT.

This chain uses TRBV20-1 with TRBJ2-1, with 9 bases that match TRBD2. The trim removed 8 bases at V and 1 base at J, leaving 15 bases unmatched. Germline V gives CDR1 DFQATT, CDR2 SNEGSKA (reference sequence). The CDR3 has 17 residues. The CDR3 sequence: CSTEGPSGNLSYNEQFF. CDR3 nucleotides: TGCAGTACCGAAGGGCCTAGCGGGAACTTATCCTACAATGAGCAGTTCTTC.

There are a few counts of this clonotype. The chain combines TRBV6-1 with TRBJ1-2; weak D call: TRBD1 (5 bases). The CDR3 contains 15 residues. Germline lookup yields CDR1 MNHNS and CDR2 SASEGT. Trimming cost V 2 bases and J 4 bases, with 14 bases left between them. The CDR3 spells CASSERLDKSYGYTF. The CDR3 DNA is TGTGCCAGCAGTGAACGATTGGACAAGTCCTATGGCTACACCTTC.

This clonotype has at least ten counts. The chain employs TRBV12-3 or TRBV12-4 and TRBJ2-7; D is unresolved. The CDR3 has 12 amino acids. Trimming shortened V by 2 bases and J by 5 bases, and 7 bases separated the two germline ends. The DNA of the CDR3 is TGTGCCAGCAGTTTACATGGCCACGAGCAGTACTTC. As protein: CASSLHGHEQYF.

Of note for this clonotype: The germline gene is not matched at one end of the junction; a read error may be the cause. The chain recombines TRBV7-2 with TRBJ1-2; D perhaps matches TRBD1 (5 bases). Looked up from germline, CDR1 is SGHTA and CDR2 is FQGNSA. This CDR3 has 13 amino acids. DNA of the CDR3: TGTGCCAACAGCGAGGGGCCCGACTATGGCTACACCTTC. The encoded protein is CANSEGPDYGYTF.

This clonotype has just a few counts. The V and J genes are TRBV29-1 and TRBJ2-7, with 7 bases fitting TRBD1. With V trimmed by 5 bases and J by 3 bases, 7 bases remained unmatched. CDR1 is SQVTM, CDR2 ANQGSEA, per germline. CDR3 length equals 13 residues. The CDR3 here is CSVTGQAHYEQYF. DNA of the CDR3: TGCAGCGTTACCGGACAGGCCCACTACGAGCAGTACTTC.

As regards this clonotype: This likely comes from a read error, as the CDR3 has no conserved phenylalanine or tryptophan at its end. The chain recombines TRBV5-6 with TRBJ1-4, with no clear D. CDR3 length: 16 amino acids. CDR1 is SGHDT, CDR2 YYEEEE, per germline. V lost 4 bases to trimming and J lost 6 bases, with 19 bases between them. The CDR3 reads CASSTKPTRFDEKLFV. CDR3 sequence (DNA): TGTGCCAGCAGCACCAAGCCGACGAGGTTCGATGAAAAACTGTTTGTT.

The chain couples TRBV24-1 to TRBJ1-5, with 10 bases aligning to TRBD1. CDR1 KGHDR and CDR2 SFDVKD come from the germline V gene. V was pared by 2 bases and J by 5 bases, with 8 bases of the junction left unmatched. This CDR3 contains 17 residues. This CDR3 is CATSDSGQGRYHQPQHF. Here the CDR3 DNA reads TGTGCCACCAGTGATTCGGGACAGGGGAGGTATCATCAGCCCCAGCATTTT.

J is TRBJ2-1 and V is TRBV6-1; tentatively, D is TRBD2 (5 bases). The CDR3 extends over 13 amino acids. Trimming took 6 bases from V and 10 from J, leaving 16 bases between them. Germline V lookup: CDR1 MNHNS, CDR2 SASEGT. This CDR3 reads CASSEGTTYEQFF. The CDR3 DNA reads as TGTGCCAGCAGCGAGGGAACCACCTACGAGCAGTTCTTC.

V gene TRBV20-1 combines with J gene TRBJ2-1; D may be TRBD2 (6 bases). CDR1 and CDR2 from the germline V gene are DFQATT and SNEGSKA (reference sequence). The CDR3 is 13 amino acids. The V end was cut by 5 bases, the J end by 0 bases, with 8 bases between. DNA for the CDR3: TGCAGTGCTCCGGACTACTCCTACAATGAGCAGTTCTTC. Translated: CSAPDYSYNEQFF.

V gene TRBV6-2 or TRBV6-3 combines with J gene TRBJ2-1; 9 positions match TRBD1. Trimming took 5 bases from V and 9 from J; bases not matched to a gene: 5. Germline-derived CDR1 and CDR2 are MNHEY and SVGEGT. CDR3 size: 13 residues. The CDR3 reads CASSRDRETEQFF. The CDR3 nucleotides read TGTGCCAGCAGTCGGGACAGGGAGACTGAGCAGTTCTTC.

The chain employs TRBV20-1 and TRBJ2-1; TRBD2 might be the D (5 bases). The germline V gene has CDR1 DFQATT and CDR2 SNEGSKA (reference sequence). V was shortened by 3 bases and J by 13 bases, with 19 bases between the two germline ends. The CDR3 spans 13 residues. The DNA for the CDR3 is TGCAGTGCTAGCGGGTCGCTGAGGGAGACCCAGTTCTTC. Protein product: CSASGSLRETQFF.

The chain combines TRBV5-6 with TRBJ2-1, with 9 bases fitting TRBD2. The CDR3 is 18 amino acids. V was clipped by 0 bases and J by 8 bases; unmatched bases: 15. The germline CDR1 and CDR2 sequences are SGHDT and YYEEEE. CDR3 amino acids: CASSLVYGGRALSDEQFF. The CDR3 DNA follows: TGTGCCAGCAGCTTGGTATACGGCGGGAGGGCCTTATCCGATGAGCAGTTCTTC.

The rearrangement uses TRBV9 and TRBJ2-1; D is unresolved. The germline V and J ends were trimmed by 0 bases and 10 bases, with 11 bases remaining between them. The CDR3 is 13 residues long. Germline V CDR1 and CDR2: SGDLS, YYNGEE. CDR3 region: CASSVAVVGEQFF. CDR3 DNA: TGTGCCAGCAGCGTAGCGGTCGTGGGGGAGCAGTTCTTC.

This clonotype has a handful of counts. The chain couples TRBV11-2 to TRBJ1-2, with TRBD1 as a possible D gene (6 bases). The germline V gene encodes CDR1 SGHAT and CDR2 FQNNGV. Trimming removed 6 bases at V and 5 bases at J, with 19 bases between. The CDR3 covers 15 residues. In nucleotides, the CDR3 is TGTGCCAGCAGTTCCCGTTGGAGGGGGAGTTATGGCTACACCTTC. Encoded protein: CASSSRWRGSYGYTF.

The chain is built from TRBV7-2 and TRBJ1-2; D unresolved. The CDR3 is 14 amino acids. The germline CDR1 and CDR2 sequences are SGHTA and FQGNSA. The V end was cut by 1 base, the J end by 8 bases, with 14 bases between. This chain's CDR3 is CASSLGSPNTGYTF. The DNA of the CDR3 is TGTGCCAGCAGCTTAGGTAGTCCGAATACCGGCTACACCTTC.

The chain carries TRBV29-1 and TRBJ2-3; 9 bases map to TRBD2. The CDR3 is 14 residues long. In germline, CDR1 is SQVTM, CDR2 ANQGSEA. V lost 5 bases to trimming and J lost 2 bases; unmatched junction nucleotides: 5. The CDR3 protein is CSVFSSGNTDTQYF. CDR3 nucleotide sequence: TGCAGCGTTTTCTCTAGCGGGAACACAGATACGCAGTATTTT.

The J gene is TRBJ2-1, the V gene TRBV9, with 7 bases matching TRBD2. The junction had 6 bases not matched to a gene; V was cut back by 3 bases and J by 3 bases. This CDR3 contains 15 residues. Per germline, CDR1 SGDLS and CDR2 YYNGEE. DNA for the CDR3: TGTGCCAGCAGCGGACAAGGGGACTACTACAATGAGCAGTTCTTC. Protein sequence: CASSGQGDYYNEQFF.

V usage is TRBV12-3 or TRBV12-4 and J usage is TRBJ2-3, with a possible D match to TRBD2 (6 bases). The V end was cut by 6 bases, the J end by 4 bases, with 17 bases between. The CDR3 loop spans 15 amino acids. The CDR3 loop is CASSRRDFTADTQYF. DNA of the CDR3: TGTGCCAGCAGCCGTCGGGACTTCACCGCAGATACGCAGTATTTT.

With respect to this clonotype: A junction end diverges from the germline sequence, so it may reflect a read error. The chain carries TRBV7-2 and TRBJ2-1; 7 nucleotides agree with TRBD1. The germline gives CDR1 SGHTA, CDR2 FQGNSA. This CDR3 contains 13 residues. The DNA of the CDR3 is TGTGCCAGCAGCTTAGGACAGGGTAATGGGCAGTTCTTC. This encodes CASSLGQGNGQFF.